These 17 T cell receptor beta chains came from one sample sequenced in a study of T-cell reconstitution after alpha-beta-depleted transplantation in children. Using unique molecular identifiers, the investigators prepared the TCRbeta library. MiXCR, applied by TCRdb to the PCR reads, yields one record per CDR3 protein. The sample records about 200,000 distinct CDR3 sequences, roughly 6% being singletons. Sequenced here: PBMCs, sampled before TCRalphabeta/CD19-depleted stem cell transplant. The receptors here all came from a girl under three years old with combined immunodeficiency, due to receive a stem cell transplant.

In its sample, this clonotype was seen many times. The chain employs TRBV28 and TRBJ2-7; 11 bases map to TRBD1. The CDR3 extends over 16 amino acids. CDR1 is MDHEN, CDR2 SYDVKM, per germline. The V and J ends lost 5 bases and 2 bases, in that order; junction bases with no gene match: 8. CDR3 loop: CASSRLAGQGAYEQYF. In nucleotides, the CDR3 is TGTGCCAGCAGTCGATTGGCGGGACAGGGGGCCTACGAGCAGTACTTC.

This clonotype was counted many times. The chain has TRBV7-2 and TRBJ2-7; D uncertain. The CDR3 loop spans 13 amino acids. Between the trimmed V and J ends, which lost 5 bases and 5 bases, there was a span of 13 bases. Germline lookup yields CDR1 SGHTA and CDR2 FQGNSA. This chain's CDR3 is CASSPHYVDEQYF. The CDR3 nucleotides read TGTGCCAGCAGCCCCCACTATGTAGACGAGCAGTACTTC.

As for this clonotype: This clone may be a read error of a much larger clone one base away. Given the absence of the conserved phenylalanine or tryptophan at the CDR3 end, a read error is likely. The chain uses TRBV10-2 and TRBJ2-4, with unresolved D. Germline V CDR1 and CDR2: WSHSY, SAAADI. The length of the CDR3 is 14 residues. V was cut by 5 bases and J by 4 bases, with 12 bases left in between. CDR3 amino acids: CASSWSDPKNIQYY. CDR3 coding DNA: TGCGCCAGCAGTTGGTCAGATCCTAAAAACATTCAGTACTAC.

This clonotype was seen at least ten times. V and J are TRBV24-1 and TRBJ2-2; D gene uncertain. Germline V gene lookup returns CDR1 KGHDR and CDR2 SFDVKD. Trimming took 2 bases from V and 3 from J, leaving 3 bases between them. CDR3 length: 13 residues. The CDR3 loop is CATSDWDTGELFF. The CDR3 DNA sequence: TGTGCCACCAGTGATTGGGACACCGGGGAGCTGTTTTTT.

This clonotype was counted ten times or more. The chain is built from TRBV29-1 and TRBJ2-3; D remains unclear. The CDR3 sequence is 14 residues long. Trimming removed 0 bases from V and 1 base from J, with 8 bases in between. Germline CDR1 SQVTM, CDR2 ANQGSEA. CDR3 sequence: CSVEDPRRTDTQYF. The CDR3 DNA sequence: TGCAGCGTTGAAGACCCTAGACGCACAGATACGCAGTATTTT.

This clonotype was counted at least ten times. V is TRBV28 and J is TRBJ2-1, with TRBD2 matching over 7 bases. Germline V CDR1 and CDR2: MDHEN, SYDVKM. This CDR3 contains 20 residues. With 8 bases clipped from V and 0 bases from J, the junction kept 22 bases outside the gene matches. CDR3 bases: TGTGCCAGCGGGCCGTTTACCAGGGTTCTAGCGGACGCCTCCTACAATGAGCAGTTCTTC. Translating gives CASGPFTRVLADASYNEQFF.

This clonotype was found a few times. The CDR3 protein is CASSVGPEPHDGNTIYF. CDR3 nucleotide sequence: TGTGCCAGCAGCGTAGGTCCGGAACCTCATGATGGAAACACCATATATTTT. The chain combines TRBV9 with TRBJ1-3; no clear D gene. The V gene lost 0 bases and the J gene lost 3 bases, with 16 bases spanning the gap. CDR1 SGDLS and CDR2 YYNGEE come from the germline V gene. The CDR3 has 17 residues. Full variable domain (outside the CDR3, taken from reference TRBV9 and TRBJ1-3): DSGVTQTPKHLITATGQRVTLRCSPRSGDLSVYWYQQSLDQGLQFLIQYYNGEERAKGNILERFSAQQFPDLHSELNLSSLELGDSALYFCASSVGPEPHDGNTIYFGEGSWLTVV.

The table lists this clonotype with many counts. The chain is built from TRBV11-1 and TRBJ2-3; tentatively, D is TRBD2 (6 bases). The CDR3 loop spans 18 amino acids. Trimming shortened V by 2 bases and J by 7 bases, and 25 bases separated the two germline ends. Germline-derived CDR1 and CDR2 are SGHAT and FQDESV (reference sequence). The CDR3 nucleotides are TGTGCCAGCAGCTTATACGACGGGGGAAGACGGGCTCTACATACGCAGTATTTT. This gives the protein CASSLYDGGRRALHTQYF.

There are many counts of this clonotype. V gene TRBV29-1 combines with J gene TRBJ1-5; D is possibly TRBD1 (6 bases). V lost 5 bases, J lost 0 bases, and 11 bases lay in between. This CDR3 is 14 amino acids long. The germline V gene encodes CDR1 SQVTM and CDR2 ANQGSEA. The CDR3 region has the DNA TGCAGCGTTTGGACAGCAGGTAGCAATCAGCCCCAGCATTTT. Translated: CSVWTAGSNQPQHF.

This clonotype has ten or more counts. The V gene is TRBV5-1, the J gene TRBJ2-7; D unclear. CDR3 length equals 14 residues. Trimming shortened V by 7 bases and J by 0 bases, and 14 bases separated the two germline ends. Per the germline V gene, CDR1 is SGHRS and CDR2 is YFSETQ. The CDR3 here is CASALGYSSYEQYF. CDR3 nucleotides: TGCGCCAGCGCTCTTGGGTATAGCTCCTACGAGCAGTACTTC.

This clonotype showed up many times. This rearrangement joins TRBV29-1 to TRBJ2-7; D is undetermined. With 4 bases removed from V and 1 base from J, the gap between germline ends came to 11 bases. The CDR3 runs to 13 residues. Germline CDR1 and CDR2: SQVTM and ANQGSEA. CDR3 in DNA: TGCAGCGTTGTGCGACGCTGGTCCTACGAGCAGTACTTC. Amino acid sequence: CSVVRRWSYEQYF.

This clonotype was seen repeatedly, ten times or more. The chain links TRBV7-9 to TRBJ2-2; 10 bases agree with TRBD1. The CDR3 runs 17 residues. V was pared by 5 bases and J by 5 bases, with 11 bases of the junction left unmatched. Germline CDR1 SEHNR, CDR2 FQNEAQ (reference sequence). CDR3 in amino acids: CASSRSRQGAKTGELFF. The CDR3 DNA reads TGTGCCAGCAGCAGATCTCGACAGGGGGCTAAGACCGGGGAGCTGTTTTTT.

The table lists this clonotype with many counts. The chain joins TRBV20-1 to TRBJ2-5; D not certain. CDR1 is DFQATT, CDR2 SNEGSKA, per germline (reference sequence). Trimming cost V 0 bases and J 1 base, with 9 bases left between them. This CDR3 contains 14 residues. The CDR3 reads CSARDGKGQETQYF. CDR3 DNA: TGCAGTGCTAGAGATGGAAAAGGCCAAGAGACCCAGTACTTC.

The table lists this clonotype with many counts. The chain couples TRBV20-1 to TRBJ2-5; no clear D. V lost 3 bases to trimming and J lost 1 base, with 18 bases between them. The CDR3 runs 16 residues. Germline V gene data show CDR1 as DFQATT and CDR2 as SNEGSKA (reference sequence). In DNA form, the CDR3 reads TGCAGTGCTAGGGCTCTCTTAGGTATTCCCCAAGAGACCCAGTACTTC. It codes for CSARALLGIPQETQYF.

This clonotype was seen many times. CDR3 sequence reads: CASRDRPNEQFF. In DNA, the CDR3 is TGTGCCAGCAGGGACCGCCCAAATGAGCAGTTCTTC. J is TRBJ2-1 and V is TRBV6-2 or TRBV6-3; no clear D gene. Trimming left V 6 bases short and J 7 bases short, with 10 bases between. The length of the CDR3 is 12 residues. CDR1 MNHEY and CDR2 SVGEGT come from the germline V gene.

This clonotype was recorded many times. The rearrangement links TRBV7-6 to TRBJ2-7; TRBD1 matches 10 bases. Germline values: CDR1 SGHVS, CDR2 FNYEAQ. The CDR3 has 17 amino acids. The V and J ends lost 5 bases and 1 base, in that order; junction bases with no gene match: 11. The CDR3 spells CASSQYAGGQGSYEQYF. CDR3 nucleotides: TGTGCCAGCAGCCAATACGCAGGGGGACAGGGGTCCTACGAGCAGTACTTC.

V usage is TRBV20-1 and J usage is TRBJ2-1; TRBD2 agrees at 12 bases. The CDR3 spans 15 residues. V lost 6 bases to trimming and J lost 8 bases; unmatched junction nucleotides: 11. Germline V gene sequence: CDR1 DFQATT, CDR2 SNEGSKA (reference sequence). The CDR3 DNA sequence: TGCAGTGCGTCTAGCGGGGGGGCCGTTATATATGAGCAGTTCTTC. It is translated as CSASSGGAVIYEQFF.